This paragraph reports one T cell receptor beta chain. CDR1 SGHVS and CDR2 FQNEAQ come from the germline V gene. Trimming left V 1 base short and J 4 bases short, with 10 bases between. The CDR3 sequence is 15 residues long. This entry is derived from a study of blood T cell repertoires in COVID-19. The table came from immunoSEQ multiplex PCR; TCRdb's copy has only in-frame clones and leaves some out. There are some 460,000 clones in the sample; roughly 87% occur only once, and roughly 0.7% lies in the top ten. This clonotype was sampled from a woman between 18 and 29 years old who had recovered from COVID-19. This rearrangement joins TRBV7-8 to TRBJ1-4; D unclear. Sequencing was carried out using PBMCs or T cells enriched from blood (not recorded which). CDR3 region: CASSLVQEGNEKLFF. The CDR3 region has the DNA TGTGCCAGCAGCTTAGTGCAGGAGGGTAATGAAAAACTGTTTTTT. Looking up the rest from reference TRBV7-8 and TRBJ1-4 gives the full variable domain: GAGVSQSPRYKVAKRGQDVALRCDPISGHVSLFWYQQALGQGPEFLTYFQNEAQLDKSGLPSDRFFAERPEGSVSTLKIQRTQQEDSAVYLCASSLVQEGNEKLFFGSGTQLSVL.